This TCR beta chain was identified in a study of OX40 agonist ivuxolimab in advanced cancers. Study as a whole: It was ivuxolimab, an agonistic anti-OX40 (CD134) antibody, that patients were treated with. Study-level findings and limits: Undetermined was the antigen specificity of the expanded peripheral T cells. Mean expanded clone counts were higher in CD8+ than CD4+ T cells. CD4+ and CD8+ blood T cells expanded clonally by week 6 at 0.1 to 3.0 mg/kg.

V dropped 0 bases and J dropped 11 bases, with 14 bases sitting between them. Germline V gene sequence: CDR1 LGHNA, CDR2 YSLEER. This CDR3 is built from 13 residues. The assay was immunoSEQ multiplex PCR, and TCRdb's table has in-frame clones only and misses some. The sample carries around 25,000 clones, 75% to 90% recorded once. Notes on this clone: Its target is not known.

The source is an adult with an advanced solid tumor such as melanoma, head and neck, liver or kidney cancer. The chain recombines TRBV4-3 with TRBJ2-7; D gene ambiguous. Sequences were derived from CD4+ or CD8+ T cells sorted from blood, sampled in a trial of the OX40 agonist ivuxolimab. For the CDR3, the DNA is TGCGCCAGCAGCCAAGATCTTGTGGGATTAAAGTACTTC. Translating gives CASSQDLVGLKYF.